This T cell receptor beta chain was recovered during a study of OX40 agonist ivuxolimab in advanced cancers. Regarding the study in general: The costimulatory receptor OX40 (CD134) was targeted by ivuxolimab, a fully human IgG2 agonistic monoclonal antibody. The dose-escalation cohort was 82.7% male with a mean age of about 65 years, ranging from about 20 to 80. Patients were allowed to have had prior anti-PD-1, anti-PD-L1 or anti-CTLA-4 therapy, and around two fifths of the dose-escalation patients had been treated with checkpoint inhibitors. Among the roughly 54 dose-escalation patients, roughly 20 had hepatocellular carcinoma, about 15 melanoma, 9 renal cell carcinoma and 9 head and neck cancer. The paper describes the monotherapy dose-escalation part (N of about 52 patients) of the phase I trial of ivuxolimab. Peripheral TCRbeta sequencing was intended to test whether TCR sequence diversity was altered and clonal T-cell expansion was caused by ivuxolimab. Partial responses occurred in three dose-escalation patients, of whom one had hepatocellular carcinoma and two had cutaneous melanoma. Intravenous ivuxolimab was administered to patients every 2 weeks at six dose levels: 0.01, 0.1, 0.3, 1.5, 3 and 10 mg/kg.

In regard to this clone: No antigen is known for it. Base qualities are not at hand, and no much larger clone is one base apart.

Genomic DNA was extracted from sorted cells for sequencing of the TCRbeta CDR3 region. The immunoSEQ Assay was used to sequence the TCRbeta CDR3 regions. TCRdb's version of the immuneACCESS table is confined to in-frame rearrangements and falls short of the full clone set. An unresolved V gene accounts for under half of the shortfall where checked; the remainder is of unknown origin. In this sample the table shows over 15,000 clones, around 79% of which occur a single time. Roughly a third of the sample lies in the top ten. Study-wide conclusions, independent of this receptor: Low levels of normalized T-cell clonal expansion were also seen in some nonresponding patients. On average, CD8+ T cells showed more expanded clones than CD4+ T cells after ivuxolimab. At doses of 0.1 to 3.0 mg/kg, clonal expansion of both CD4+ and CD8+ T cells in blood was seen between baseline and week 6. Which antigens the clonally expanded peripheral T cells were specific for was not determined. In the 0.1-3.0 mg/kg groups, partial responders had among the lowest normalized peripheral clonal expansion, particularly in CD8+ T cells.

The germline V gene (reference sequence) supplies CDR1 LNHDA and CDR2 SQIVND. The CDR3, cysteine through phenylalanine, is 17 amino acids long. The read is trimmed to its CDR3 DNA, 51 bases read in frame from base 1. Trimming takes 3 bases from V and 0 bases from J, and the germline ends sit 12 bases apart. The trial excluded patients who had a history of autoimmune disease or were on systemic immunosuppression. In every dose cohort, peripheral blood was drawn for TCR sequencing at baseline, cycle 4 day 1, and cycle 7 day 1. Samples came from an open-label, multicenter, first-in-human phase I dose-escalation trial of ivuxolimab. Adults with locally advanced or metastatic melanoma, renal cell carcinoma, hepatocellular carcinoma or head and neck squamous cell carcinoma were enrolled in the trial. Before TCR sequencing, CD4+ T cells and CD8+ T cells were sorted from peripheral blood as separate populations.

Recombination connected TRBV19 to TRBJ2-6, and the D gene may be TRBD2, 5 bases matching. The source of this sequence is an adult with an advanced solid tumor such as melanoma, head and neck, liver or kidney cancer. The specimen comprised CD4+ or CD8+ T cells sorted from blood, sampled in a trial of the OX40 agonist ivuxolimab. The DNA is TGTGCCAGTAGTATGGGTAGCGTCCCCTCTGGGGCCAACGTCCTGACTTTC. Its translation reads: CASSMGSVPSGANVLTF.